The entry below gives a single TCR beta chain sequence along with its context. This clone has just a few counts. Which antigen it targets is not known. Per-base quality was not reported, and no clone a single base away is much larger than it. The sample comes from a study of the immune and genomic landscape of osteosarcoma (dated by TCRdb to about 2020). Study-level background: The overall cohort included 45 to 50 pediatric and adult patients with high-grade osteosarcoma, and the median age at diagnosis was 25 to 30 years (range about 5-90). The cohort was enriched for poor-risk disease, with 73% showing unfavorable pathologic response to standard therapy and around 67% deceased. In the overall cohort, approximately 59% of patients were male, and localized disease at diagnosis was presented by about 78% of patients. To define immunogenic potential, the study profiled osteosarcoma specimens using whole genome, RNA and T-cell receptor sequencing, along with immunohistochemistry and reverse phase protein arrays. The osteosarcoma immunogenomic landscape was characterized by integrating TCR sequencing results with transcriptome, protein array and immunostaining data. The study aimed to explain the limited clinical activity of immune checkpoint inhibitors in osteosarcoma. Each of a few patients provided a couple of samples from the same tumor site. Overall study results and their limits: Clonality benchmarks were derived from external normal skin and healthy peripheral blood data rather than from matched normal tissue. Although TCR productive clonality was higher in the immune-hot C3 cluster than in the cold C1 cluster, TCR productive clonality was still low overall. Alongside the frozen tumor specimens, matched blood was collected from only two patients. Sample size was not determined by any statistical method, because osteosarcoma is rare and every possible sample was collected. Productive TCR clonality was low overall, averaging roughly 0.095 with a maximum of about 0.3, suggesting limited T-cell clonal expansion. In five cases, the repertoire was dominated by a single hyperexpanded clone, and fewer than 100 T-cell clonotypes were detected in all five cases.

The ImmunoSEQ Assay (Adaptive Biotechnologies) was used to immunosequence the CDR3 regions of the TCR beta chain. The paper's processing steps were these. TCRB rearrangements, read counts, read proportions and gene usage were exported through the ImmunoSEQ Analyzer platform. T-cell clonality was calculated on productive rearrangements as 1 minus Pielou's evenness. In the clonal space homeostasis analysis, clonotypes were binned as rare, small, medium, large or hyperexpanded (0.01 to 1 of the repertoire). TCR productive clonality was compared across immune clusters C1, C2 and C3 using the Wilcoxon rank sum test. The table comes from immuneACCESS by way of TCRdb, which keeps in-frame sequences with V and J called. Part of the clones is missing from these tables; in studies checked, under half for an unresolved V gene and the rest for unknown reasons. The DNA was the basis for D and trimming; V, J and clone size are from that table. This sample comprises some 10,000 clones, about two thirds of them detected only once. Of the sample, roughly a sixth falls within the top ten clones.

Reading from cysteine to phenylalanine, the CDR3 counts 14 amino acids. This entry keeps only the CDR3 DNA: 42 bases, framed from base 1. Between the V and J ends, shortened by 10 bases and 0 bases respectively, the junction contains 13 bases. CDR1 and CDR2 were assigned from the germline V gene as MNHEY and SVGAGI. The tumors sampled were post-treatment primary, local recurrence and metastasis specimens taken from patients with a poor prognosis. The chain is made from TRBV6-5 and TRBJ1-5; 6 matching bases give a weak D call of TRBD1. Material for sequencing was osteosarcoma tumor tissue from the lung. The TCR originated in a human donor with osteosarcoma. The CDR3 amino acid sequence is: CATSTGNSNQPQHF. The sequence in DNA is TGTGCCACCTCCACAGGGAATAGCAATCAGCCCCAGCATTTT.